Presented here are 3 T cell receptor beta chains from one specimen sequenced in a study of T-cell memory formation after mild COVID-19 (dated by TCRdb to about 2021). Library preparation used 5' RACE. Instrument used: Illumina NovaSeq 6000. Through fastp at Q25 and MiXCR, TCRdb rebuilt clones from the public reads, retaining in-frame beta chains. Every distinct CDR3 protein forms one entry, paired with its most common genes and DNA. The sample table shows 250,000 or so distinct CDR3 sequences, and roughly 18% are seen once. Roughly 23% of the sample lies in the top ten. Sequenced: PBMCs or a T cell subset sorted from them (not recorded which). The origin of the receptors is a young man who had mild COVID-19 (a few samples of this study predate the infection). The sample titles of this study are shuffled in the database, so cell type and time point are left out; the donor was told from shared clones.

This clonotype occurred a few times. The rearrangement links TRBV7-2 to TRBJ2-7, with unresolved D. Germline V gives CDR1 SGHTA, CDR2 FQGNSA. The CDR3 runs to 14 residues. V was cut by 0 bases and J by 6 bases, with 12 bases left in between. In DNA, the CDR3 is TGTGCCAGCAGCTTAGCCGGTATAGGTCTCGAGCAGTACTTC. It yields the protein CASSLAGIGLEQYF.

In DNA, the CDR3 is TGCGCCAGCAGCCACGAAAGACGGGCTAATCAGCCCCAGCATTTT. Encoded protein: CASSHERRANQPQHF. The chain joins TRBV4-3 to TRBJ1-5, with D unresolved. CDR1 is LGHNA, CDR2 YSLEER, per germline. V was clipped by 3 bases and J by 4 bases, with 13 bases between them. The CDR3 is 15 residues long.

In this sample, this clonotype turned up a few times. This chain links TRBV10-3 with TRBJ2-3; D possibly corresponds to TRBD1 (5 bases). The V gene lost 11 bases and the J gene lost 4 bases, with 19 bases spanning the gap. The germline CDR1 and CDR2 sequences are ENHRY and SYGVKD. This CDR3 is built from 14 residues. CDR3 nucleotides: TGTGCCTTAAGGGCAGGGATGCGCGCAGATACGCAGTATTTT. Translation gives CALRAGMRADTQYF.